The rows below give T cell receptor beta chains drawn from one sample of a study of T cell responses to AZD1222 COVID-19 vaccine. TCRdb's table, derived via immunoSEQ multiplex PCR, lists solely in-frame clones and lacks some. The table includes under 150,000 clones, 93% detected once. This sample comprised peripheral blood, obtained on day 0 of AZD1222 vaccination. The receptor source for this set is an adult in good health. Both conserved end residues are part of each CDR3. Each record gives: D gene, V gene, CDR3 length, J gene, clone size, CDR3 DNA, CDR3 protein. The D gene is left open where the match is weak. A row's size may be missing; if present it is once, few, many or a size class.

d_gene: -
v_gene: TRBV2
len: 10
j_gene: TRBJ2-7
abundance: -
CDR3nt: TGTGCCAGCACCTTCTACGAGCAGTACTTC
CDR3aa: CASTFYEQYF

d_gene: -
v_gene: TRBV28
len: 14
j_gene: TRBJ1-2
abundance: -
CDR3nt: TGTGCCAGCAGTCCGCAGGGAGGATTGGTAGGCTACACCTTC
CDR3aa: CASSPQGGLVGYTF

d_gene: -
v_gene: TRBV29-1
len: 15
j_gene: TRBJ2-1
abundance: -
CDR3nt: TGCAGCGTGAAGCAACGTTGGGGCTCCTACAATGAGCAGTTCTTC
CDR3aa: CSVKQRWGSYNEQFF

d_gene: -
v_gene: TRBV30
len: 13
j_gene: TRBJ1-1
abundance: -
CDR3nt: TGTGCCTGGAGTAGGGGGACTGTGGCTGAAGCTTTCTTT
CDR3aa: CAWSRGTVAEAFF

d_gene: -
v_gene: TRBV9
len: 16
j_gene: TRBJ2-3
abundance: -
CDR3nt: TGTGCCAGCAGCGGTACAGCGGCTCCTAGCACAGATACGCAGTATTTT
CDR3aa: CASSGTAAPSTDTQYF

d_gene: -
v_gene: TRBV15
len: 13
j_gene: TRBJ2-2
abundance: -
CDR3nt: TGTGCCACCAGCAGAACTATCACCGGGGAGCTGTTTTTT
CDR3aa: CATSRTITGELFF

d_gene: TRBD2
v_gene: TRBV10-3
len: 15
j_gene: TRBJ2-1
abundance: once
CDR3nt: TGTGCCATCAACAATCCCGGGACTACGAACAATGAGCAGTTCTTC
CDR3aa: CAINNPGTTNNEQFF

d_gene: TRBD1
v_gene: TRBV9
len: 15
j_gene: TRBJ2-2
abundance: -
CDR3nt: TGTGCCAGCAGCGTAGGGGGACAGCTCACCGGGGAGCTGTTTTTT
CDR3aa: CASSVGGQLTGELFF

d_gene: -
v_gene: TRBV19
len: 13
j_gene: TRBJ1-2
abundance: -
CDR3nt: TGTGCCAGTAAGGACAGCCCTAACTATGGCTACACCTTC
CDR3aa: CASKDSPNYGYTF

d_gene: -
v_gene: TRBV3-1/TRBV3-2
len: 14
j_gene: TRBJ1-1
abundance: -
CDR3nt: TGTGCCAGCAGCCCACGTCAGGGGACCACTGAAGCTTTCTTT
CDR3aa: CASSPRQGTTEAFF

d_gene: TRBD2
v_gene: TRBV15
len: 15
j_gene: TRBJ2-1
abundance: -
CDR3nt: TGTGCCACCACCTGGGCTAGCGGGAGCGGCAATGAGCAGTTCTTC
CDR3aa: CATTWASGSGNEQFF

d_gene: -
v_gene: TRBV10-2
len: 16
j_gene: TRBJ2-1
abundance: -
CDR3nt: TGCGCCAGCAGTGAGAGGGAGTTGTATCCGTACAATGAGCAGTTCTTC
CDR3aa: CASSERELYPYNEQFF

d_gene: TRBD2
v_gene: TRBV18
len: 17
j_gene: TRBJ2-1
abundance: -
CDR3nt: TGTGCCAGCTCACCGGGACTAGCGGAAACCCCTTACAATGAGCAGTTCTTC
CDR3aa: CASSPGLAETPYNEQFF

d_gene: TRBD1
v_gene: TRBV19
len: 13
j_gene: TRBJ2-1
abundance: -
CDR3nt: TGTGCCAGTAGTTGGACCGACAGGGATGAGCAGTTCTTC
CDR3aa: CASSWTDRDEQFF

d_gene: TRBD2
v_gene: TRBV30
len: 13
j_gene: TRBJ2-7
abundance: -
CDR3nt: TGTGCCTGCCGGACTAGCGGGAGTAGCGAGCAGTACTTC
CDR3aa: CACRTSGSSEQYF

d_gene: -
v_gene: TRBV6-6
len: 15
j_gene: TRBJ1-3
abundance: once
CDR3nt: TGTGCCAGCAGTTACGGGCAGACCCATGGAAACACCATATATTTT
CDR3aa: CASSYGQTHGNTIYF

d_gene: -
v_gene: TRBV9
len: 15
j_gene: TRBJ1-2
abundance: -
CDR3nt: TGTGCCAGCAGCGCGGTGGTCCGGACGAACTATGGCTACACCTTC
CDR3aa: CASSAVVRTNYGYTF

d_gene: TRBD1
v_gene: TRBV7-3
len: 15
j_gene: TRBJ1-5
abundance: -
CDR3nt: TGTGCCAGCAGCTCACCCGGGACAGTCAATCAGCCCCAGCATTTT
CDR3aa: CASSSPGTVNQPQHF

d_gene: -
v_gene: TRBV2
len: 14
j_gene: TRBJ2-7
abundance: -
CDR3nt: TGTGCCAGCAGTGCCAGCGGGCGCACGGGCGAGCAGTACTTC
CDR3aa: CASSASGRTGEQYF

d_gene: TRBD1
v_gene: TRBV19
len: 15
j_gene: TRBJ1-5
abundance: -
CDR3nt: TGTGCCAGTAGTTCAACAGGGGCCCCCAATCAGCCCCAGCATTTT
CDR3aa: CASSSTGAPNQPQHF

d_gene: -
v_gene: TRBV5-4
len: 15
j_gene: TRBJ1-2
abundance: many
CDR3nt: TGTGCCAGCAGCTTGTTCGGGACCGGGCTAGGTGGCTACACCTTC
CDR3aa: CASSLFGTGLGGYTF

d_gene: -
v_gene: TRBV15
len: 13
j_gene: TRBJ2-1
abundance: -
CDR3nt: TGTGCCACCAGCAGGGGAAACTTCAATGAGCAGTTCTTC
CDR3aa: CATSRGNFNEQFF

d_gene: TRBD1
v_gene: TRBV9
len: 15
j_gene: TRBJ1-5
abundance: once
CDR3nt: TGTGCCAGCAGCCGGACAGGGGGCCATGGACAGCCCCAGCATTTT
CDR3aa: CASSRTGGHGQPQHF

d_gene: -
v_gene: TRBV5-1
len: 15
j_gene: TRBJ1-2
abundance: -
CDR3nt: TGCGCCAGCAGCTTGGGGAGGGAAAGGGGCTATGGCTACACCTTC
CDR3aa: CASSLGRERGYGYTF

d_gene: TRBD1
v_gene: TRBV28
len: 16
j_gene: TRBJ1-4
abundance: -
CDR3nt: TGTGCCAGCAGCCTTATCCCTAGGACAGGTGCAGGAAAACTGTTTTTT
CDR3aa: CASSLIPRTGAGKLFF

d_gene: TRBD1
v_gene: TRBV28
len: 15
j_gene: TRBJ2-7
abundance: -
CDR3nt: TGTGCCAGCAGTTCACCGGGACAGGGGTCCTACGAGCAGTACTTC
CDR3aa: CASSSPGQGSYEQYF

d_gene: -
v_gene: TRBV18
len: 14
j_gene: TRBJ1-5
abundance: -
CDR3nt: TGTGCCAGCTCACCACTTAGCAGCAATCAGCCCCAGCATTTT
CDR3aa: CASSPLSSNQPQHF

d_gene: -
v_gene: TRBV7-2
len: 15
j_gene: TRBJ1-4
abundance: -
CDR3nt: TGTGCCAGCAGCTCATTTACAGCAACTAATGAAAAACTGTTTTTT
CDR3aa: CASSSFTATNEKLFF

d_gene: -
v_gene: TRBV19
len: 14
j_gene: TRBJ1-2
abundance: once
CDR3nt: TGTGCCAGTAGTATCCCCTTGAGGAACTATGGCTACACCTTC
CDR3aa: CASSIPLRNYGYTF

d_gene: TRBD2
v_gene: TRBV2
len: 15
j_gene: TRBJ2-2
abundance: -
CDR3nt: TGTGCCAGCAGTCCCAGCGGGAGTGCCACCGGGGAGCTGTTTTTT
CDR3aa: CASSPSGSATGELFF

d_gene: TRBD2
v_gene: TRBV11-2
len: 17
j_gene: TRBJ2-7
abundance: -
CDR3nt: TGTGCCAGCAGCTTAGATCAGGCGAGGGAGGGTCCGTACGAGCAGTACTTC
CDR3aa: CASSLDQAREGPYEQYF

d_gene: -
v_gene: TRBV11-1
len: 16
j_gene: TRBJ2-1
abundance: -
CDR3nt: TGTGCCAGCAGCTTGAGGGACAATCTTCTTTACAATGAGCAGTTCTTC
CDR3aa: CASSLRDNLLYNEQFF

d_gene: -
v_gene: TRBV6-2/TRBV6-3
len: 17
j_gene: TRBJ1-5
abundance: -
CDR3nt: TGTGCCAGCAGTTATATCTGGGCGGACTATAGCAATCAGCCCCAGCATTTT
CDR3aa: CASSYIWADYSNQPQHF

d_gene: -
v_gene: TRBV6-5
len: 15
j_gene: TRBJ1-2
abundance: -
CDR3nt: TGTGCCAGCAGTTACTCGAGTCCAGCAGTCTATGGCTACACCTTC
CDR3aa: CASSYSSPAVYGYTF